This T cell receptor beta chain was sequenced for a study of blood T cell repertoires in COVID-19. At the level of the study: Italy, Spain and the United States were the sources of the convalescent and acute COVID-19 samples. From T cells, B-cell-depleted T cells, or PBMCs came the material, which was cDNA or gDNA.

Germline CDR1 and CDR2: SQVTM and ANQGSEA. The CDR3 loop spans 14 amino acids. V dropped 6 bases and J dropped 3; count of bases not matched to a gene: 6. Study processing details: From reference gene primer amplification, estimates of nucleated cell counts were derived. Assay: immunoSEQ multiplex PCR; the TCRdb copy retains only in-frame clones and omits some. V and J calls and clone size are copied from that table; D and trimming were computed from the DNA. This sample has approximately 500,000 clones, with 80% to 90% found just once. The source of this sequence is a human donor in a cohort sampled during active COVID-19. This chain uses TRBV29-1 with TRBJ1-4; 8 positions agree with TRBD1. Sequencing was done on a sample of peripheral blood. The CDR3 DNA reads TGCAGCGTCGCACAGGGGGGGGCTAATGAAAAACTGTTTTTT. This codes for CSVAQGGANEKLFF.